Only one count was recorded for the clone carrying this TCR beta chain. The record originates from a study of blood T cell repertoires in COVID-19. Study context: Donors in the United States, Italy and Spain gave samples during acute or convalescent COVID-19. The analysed material was cDNA or gDNA that came from T cells, B-cell-depleted T cells, or PBMCs.

V shed 4 bases and J 10 bases; nucleotides not matched to a gene: 7. Germline CDR1 and CDR2: MNHNY and SVGAGI (reference sequence). The CDR3 consists of 14 residues. Original methodology: Amplifying reference gene primers gave estimates of nucleated cell counts. Produced via immunoSEQ multiplex PCR; TCRdb's table is partial and in-frame only. V and J calls and clone size are as listed in that table; D and trimming were resolved from the DNA. The table has about 280,000 clones, around 85% seen once. The sample was peripheral blood. The origin of this receptor is a man over 45 with active or convalescent COVID-19. The genes are TRBV6-6 and TRBJ1-6, with 7 bases lining up with TRBD1. The chain's CDR3 is CASSSTGVRSPLHF. CDR3 sequence (DNA): TGTGCCAGCAGTTCCACAGGGGTTAGGTCACCCCTCCACTTT.